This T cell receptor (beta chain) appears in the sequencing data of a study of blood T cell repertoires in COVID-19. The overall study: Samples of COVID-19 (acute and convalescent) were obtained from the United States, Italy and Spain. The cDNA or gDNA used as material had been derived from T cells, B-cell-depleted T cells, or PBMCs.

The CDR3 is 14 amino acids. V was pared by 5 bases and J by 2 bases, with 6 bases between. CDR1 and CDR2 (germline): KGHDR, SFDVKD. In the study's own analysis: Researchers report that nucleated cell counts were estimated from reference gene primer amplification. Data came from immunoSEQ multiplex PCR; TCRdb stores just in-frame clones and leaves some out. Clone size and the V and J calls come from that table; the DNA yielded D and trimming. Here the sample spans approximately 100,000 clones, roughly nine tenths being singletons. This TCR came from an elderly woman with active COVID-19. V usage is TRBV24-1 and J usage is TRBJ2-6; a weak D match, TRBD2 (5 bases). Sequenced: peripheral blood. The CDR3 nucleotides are TGTGCCACCAGTGGAGGGCCTGGGGCCAACGTCCTGACTTTC. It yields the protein CATSGGPGANVLTF.